This T cell receptor beta chain was sequenced during a study of human T cells and chemical hapten exposure. Study-level information: How much TCR each sample yielded varied, mostly because pooled library volumes differed slightly.

This clonotype occurred many times. Indicated time point: patch test 2, 6 weeks after DPC sensitization. Documented treatment: therapeutic diphenylcyclopropenone sensitization with weekly scalp DPC. Venepuncture was done earlier than the placement of each patch test. The study used a library that attached unique molecular identifiers to individual cDNA molecules. TCRdb recomputed calls from the RACE reads with MiXCR, one row per CDR3 protein. There are tens of thousands of distinct CDR3 sequences in the sample; less than 8% occur only once, and 1% to 1.5% lies in the top ten. The specimen was whole blood, collected in connection with sensitization to the hapten diphenylcyclopropenone (DPC). The receptor's source is a woman aged 25 to 39 with alopecia areata. Some clones in this sample may be carry-over from other donors' samples.

The CDR3 reads CSAPGGGGASTDTQYF. As DNA, the CDR3 is TGCAGTGCTCCGGGGGGCGGGGGAGCTAGCACAGATACGCAGTATTTT. The chain links TRBV20-1 to TRBJ2-3, with a weak D call TRBD2 (7 bases). Trimming removed 5 bases at V and 0 bases at J, with 18 bases between. CDR1 and CDR2 from the germline V gene are DFQATT and SNEGSKA (reference sequence). The CDR3 runs 16 residues.